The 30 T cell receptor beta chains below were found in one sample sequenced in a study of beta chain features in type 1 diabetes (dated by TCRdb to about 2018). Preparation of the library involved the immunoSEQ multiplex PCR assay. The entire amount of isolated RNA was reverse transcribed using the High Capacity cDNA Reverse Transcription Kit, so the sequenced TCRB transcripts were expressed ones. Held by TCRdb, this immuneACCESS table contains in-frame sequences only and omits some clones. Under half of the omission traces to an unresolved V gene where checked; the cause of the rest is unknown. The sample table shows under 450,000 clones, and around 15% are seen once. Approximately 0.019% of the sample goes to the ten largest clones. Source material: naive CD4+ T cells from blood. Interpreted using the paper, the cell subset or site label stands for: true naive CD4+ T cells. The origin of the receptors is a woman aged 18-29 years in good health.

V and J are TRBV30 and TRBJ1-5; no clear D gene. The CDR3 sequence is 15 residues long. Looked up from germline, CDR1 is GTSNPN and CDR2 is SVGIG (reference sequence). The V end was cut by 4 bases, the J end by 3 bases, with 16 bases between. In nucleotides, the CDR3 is TGTGCCTGGACCACGGGTCAGACTAACAATCAGCCCCAGCATTTT. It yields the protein CAWTTGQTNNQPQHF.

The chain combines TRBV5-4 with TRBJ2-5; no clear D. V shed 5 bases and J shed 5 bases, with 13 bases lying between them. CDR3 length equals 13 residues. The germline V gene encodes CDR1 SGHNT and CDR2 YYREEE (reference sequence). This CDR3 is CASSYLETETQYF. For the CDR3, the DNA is TGTGCCAGCAGTTACCTAGAAACGGAGACCCAGTACTTC.

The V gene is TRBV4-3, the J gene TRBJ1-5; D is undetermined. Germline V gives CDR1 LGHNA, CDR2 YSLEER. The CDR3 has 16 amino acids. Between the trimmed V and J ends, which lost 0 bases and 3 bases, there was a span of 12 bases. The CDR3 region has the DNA TGCGCCAGCAGCCAAGATCCGGGGATAGTCAATCAGCCCCAGCATTTT. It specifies CASSQDPGIVNQPQHF.

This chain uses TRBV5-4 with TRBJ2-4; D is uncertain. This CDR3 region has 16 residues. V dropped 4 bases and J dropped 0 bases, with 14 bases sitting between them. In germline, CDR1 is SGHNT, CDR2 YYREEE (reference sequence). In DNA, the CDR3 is TGTGCCAGCAGCACGTCTAGGAGTGGAGCCAAAAACATTCAGTACTTC. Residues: CASSTSRSGAKNIQYF. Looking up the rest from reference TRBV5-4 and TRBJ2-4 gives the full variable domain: ETGVTQSPTHLIKTRGQQVTLRCSSQSGHNTVSWYQQALGQGPQFIFQYYREEENGRGNFPPRFSGLQFPNYSSELNVNALELDDSALYLCASSTSRSGAKNIQYFGAGTRLSVL.

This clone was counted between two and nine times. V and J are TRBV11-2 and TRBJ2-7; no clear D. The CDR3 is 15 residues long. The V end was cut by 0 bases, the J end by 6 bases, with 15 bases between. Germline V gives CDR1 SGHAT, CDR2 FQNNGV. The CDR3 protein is CASSLEPSGSGEQYF. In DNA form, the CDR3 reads TGTGCCAGCAGCTTAGAACCCTCCGGGTCGGGCGAGCAGTACTTC.

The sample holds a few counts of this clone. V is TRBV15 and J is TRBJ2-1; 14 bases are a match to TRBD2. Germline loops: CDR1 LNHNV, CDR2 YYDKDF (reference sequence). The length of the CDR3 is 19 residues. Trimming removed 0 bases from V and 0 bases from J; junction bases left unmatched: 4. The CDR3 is CATSRDRLAGGSSYNEQFF. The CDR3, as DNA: TGTGCCACCAGCAGAGATCGACTAGCGGGAGGGAGCTCCTACAATGAGCAGTTCTTC.

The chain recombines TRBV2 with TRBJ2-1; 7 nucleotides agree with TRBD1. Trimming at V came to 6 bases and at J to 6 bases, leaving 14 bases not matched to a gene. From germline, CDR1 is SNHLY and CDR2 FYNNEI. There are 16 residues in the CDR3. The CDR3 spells CASRKETGSSFNEQFF. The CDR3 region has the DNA TGTGCCAGCAGGAAGGAGACAGGGAGTTCGTTCAATGAGCAGTTCTTC.

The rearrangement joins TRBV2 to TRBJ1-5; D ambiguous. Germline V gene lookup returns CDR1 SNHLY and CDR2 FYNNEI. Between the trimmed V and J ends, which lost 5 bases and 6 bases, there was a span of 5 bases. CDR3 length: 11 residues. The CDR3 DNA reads TGTGCCAGCAGTCCCGGTCAGCCCCAGCATTTT. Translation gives CASSPGQPQHF.

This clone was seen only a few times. The CDR3 loop reads CASSEGTALYEQYF. DNA of the CDR3: TGTGCCAGCAGCGAAGGGACAGCCTTATACGAGCAGTACTTC. The chain uses TRBV9 and TRBJ2-7, with 7 nucleotides matching TRBD1. The CDR3 totals 14 residues. V dropped 3 bases and J dropped 4; count of bases not matched to a gene: 7. Looked up from germline, CDR1 is SGDLS and CDR2 is YYNGEE.

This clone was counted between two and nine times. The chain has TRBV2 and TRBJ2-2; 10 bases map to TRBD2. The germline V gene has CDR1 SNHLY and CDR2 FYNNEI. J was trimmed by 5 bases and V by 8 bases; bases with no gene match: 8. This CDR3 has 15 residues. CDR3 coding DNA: TGTGCCAGCCAGGTAGCGGGAGGCCGGACCGGGGAGCTGTTTTTT. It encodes CASQVAGGRTGELFF.

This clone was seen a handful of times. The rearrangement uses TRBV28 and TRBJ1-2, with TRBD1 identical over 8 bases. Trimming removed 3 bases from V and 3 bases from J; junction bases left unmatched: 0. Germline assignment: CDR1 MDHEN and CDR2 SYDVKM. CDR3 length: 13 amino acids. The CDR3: CASSLDRDYGYTF. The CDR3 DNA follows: TGTGCCAGCAGTTTGGACAGGGACTATGGCTACACCTTC.

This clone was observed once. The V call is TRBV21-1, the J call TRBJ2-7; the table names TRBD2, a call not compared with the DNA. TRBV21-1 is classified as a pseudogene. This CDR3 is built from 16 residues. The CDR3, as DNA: TGTGCCAGCAGCAAGTGGTCTAGCGGGAGTTCCTACGAGCAGTACTTC. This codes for CASSKWSSGSSYEQYF.

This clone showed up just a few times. DNA for the CDR3: TGTGCCAGCAGCTTGGTGGAGGCACTCGAAGCTTTCTTT. Translating gives CASSLVEALEAFF. The chain carries TRBV5-6 and TRBJ1-1; D unresolved. The germline V gene encodes CDR1 SGHDT and CDR2 YYEEEE. V shed 0 bases and J shed 8 bases, with 11 bases lying between them. The CDR3 covers 13 residues.

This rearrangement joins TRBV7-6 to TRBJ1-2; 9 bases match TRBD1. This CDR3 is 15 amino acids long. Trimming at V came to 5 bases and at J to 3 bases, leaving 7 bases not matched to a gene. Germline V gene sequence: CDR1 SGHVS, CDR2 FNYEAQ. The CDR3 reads CASSPGQGPYYGYTF. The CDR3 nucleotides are TGTGCCAGCAGCCCCGGACAGGGGCCCTACTATGGCTACACCTTC.

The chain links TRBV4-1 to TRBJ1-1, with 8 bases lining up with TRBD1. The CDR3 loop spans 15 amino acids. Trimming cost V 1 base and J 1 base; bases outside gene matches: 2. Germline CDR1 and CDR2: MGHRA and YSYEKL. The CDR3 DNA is TGCGCCAGCAGCCAAGGACAGGGGCCGAACACTGAAGCTTTCTTT. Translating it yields CASSQGQGPNTEAFF.

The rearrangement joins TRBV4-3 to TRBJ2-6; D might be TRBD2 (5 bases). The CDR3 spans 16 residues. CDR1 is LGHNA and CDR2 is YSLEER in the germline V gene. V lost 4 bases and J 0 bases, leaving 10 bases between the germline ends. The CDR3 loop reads CASSPGVISGANVLTF. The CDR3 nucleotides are TGCGCCAGCAGCCCCGGGGTGATCTCTGGGGCCAACGTCCTGACTTTC.

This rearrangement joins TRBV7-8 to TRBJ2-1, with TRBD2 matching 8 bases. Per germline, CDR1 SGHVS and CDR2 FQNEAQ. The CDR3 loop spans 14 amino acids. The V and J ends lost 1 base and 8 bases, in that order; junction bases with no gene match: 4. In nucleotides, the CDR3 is TGTGCCAGCAGCTTAGGACTAGCGTTGGATGAGCAGTTCTTC. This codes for CASSLGLALDEQFF.

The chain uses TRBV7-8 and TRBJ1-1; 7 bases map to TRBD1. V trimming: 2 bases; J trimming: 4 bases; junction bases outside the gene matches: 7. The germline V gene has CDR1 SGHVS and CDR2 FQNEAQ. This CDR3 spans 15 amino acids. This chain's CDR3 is CASSLMGRGSTEAFF. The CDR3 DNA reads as TGTGCCAGCAGCTTAATGGGCAGGGGGAGCACTGAAGCTTTCTTT.

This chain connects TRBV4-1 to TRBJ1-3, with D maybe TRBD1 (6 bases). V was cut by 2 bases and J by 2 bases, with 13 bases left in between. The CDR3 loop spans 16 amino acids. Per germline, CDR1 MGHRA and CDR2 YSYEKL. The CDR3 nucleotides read TGCGCCAGCAGCCAACCTGTGCAGGGGCCTGGAAACACCATATATTTT. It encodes CASSQPVQGPGNTIYF.

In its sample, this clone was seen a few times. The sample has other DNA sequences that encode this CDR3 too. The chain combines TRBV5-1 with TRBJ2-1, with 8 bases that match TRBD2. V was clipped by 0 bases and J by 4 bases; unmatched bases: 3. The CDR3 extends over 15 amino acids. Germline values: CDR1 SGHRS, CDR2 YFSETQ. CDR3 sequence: CASSLAAGAYNEQFF. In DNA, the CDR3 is TGCGCCAGCAGCTTGGCAGCGGGAGCTTACAATGAGCAGTTCTTC.

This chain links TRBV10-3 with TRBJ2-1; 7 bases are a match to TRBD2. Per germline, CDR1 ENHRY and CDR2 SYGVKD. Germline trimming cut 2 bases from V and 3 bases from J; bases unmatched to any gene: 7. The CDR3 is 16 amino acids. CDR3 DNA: TGTGCCATCAGTGAGCCTTGGACTAGAGGCTACAATGAGCAGTTCTTC. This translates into CAISEPWTRGYNEQFF.

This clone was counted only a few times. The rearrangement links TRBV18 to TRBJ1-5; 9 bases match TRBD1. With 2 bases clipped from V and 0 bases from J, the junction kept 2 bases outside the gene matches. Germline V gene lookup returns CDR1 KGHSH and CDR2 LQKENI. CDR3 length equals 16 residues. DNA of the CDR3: TGTGCCAGCTCACCAAGACAGGGGGTTAGCAATCAGCCCCAGCATTTT. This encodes CASSPRQGVSNQPQHF.

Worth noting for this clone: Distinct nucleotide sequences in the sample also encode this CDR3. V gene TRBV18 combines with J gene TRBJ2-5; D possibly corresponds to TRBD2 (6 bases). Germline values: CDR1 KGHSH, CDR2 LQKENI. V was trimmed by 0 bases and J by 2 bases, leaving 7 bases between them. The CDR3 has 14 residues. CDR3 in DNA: TGTGCCAGCTCACCACCGGCGGGGCAAGAGACCCAGTACTTC. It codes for CASSPPAGQETQYF.

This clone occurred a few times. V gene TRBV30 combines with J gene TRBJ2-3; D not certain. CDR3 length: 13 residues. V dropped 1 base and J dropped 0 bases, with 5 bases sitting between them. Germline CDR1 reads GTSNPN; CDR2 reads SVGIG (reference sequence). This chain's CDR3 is CAWSELSTDTQYF. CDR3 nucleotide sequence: TGTGCCTGGAGTGAGCTTAGCACAGATACGCAGTATTTT.

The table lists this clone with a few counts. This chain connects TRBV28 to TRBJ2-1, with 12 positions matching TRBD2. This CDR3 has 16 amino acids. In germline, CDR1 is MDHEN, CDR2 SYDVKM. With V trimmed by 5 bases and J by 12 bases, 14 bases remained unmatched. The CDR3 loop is CASSLPGLAGSQWQFF. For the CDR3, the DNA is TGTGCCAGCAGTCTCCCGGGACTAGCGGGTTCACAGTGGCAGTTCTTC.

CDR3 nucleotides: TGTGCCAGCAGTGAAGGCAGGGAAGAGACCCAGTACTTC. Its protein is CASSEGREETQYF. The chain joins TRBV25-1 to TRBJ2-5, with D perhaps matching TRBD1 (5 bases). Per germline, CDR1 MGHDK and CDR2 SYGVNS. V dropped 2 bases and J dropped 3 bases, with 7 bases sitting between them. This CDR3 has 13 amino acids.

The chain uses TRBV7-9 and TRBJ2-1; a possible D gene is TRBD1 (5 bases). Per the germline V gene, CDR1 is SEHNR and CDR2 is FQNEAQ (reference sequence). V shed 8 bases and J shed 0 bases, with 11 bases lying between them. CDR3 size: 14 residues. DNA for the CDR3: TGTGCCAGCCAACGGACAACCTCCTACAATGAGCAGTTCTTC. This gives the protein CASQRTTSYNEQFF.

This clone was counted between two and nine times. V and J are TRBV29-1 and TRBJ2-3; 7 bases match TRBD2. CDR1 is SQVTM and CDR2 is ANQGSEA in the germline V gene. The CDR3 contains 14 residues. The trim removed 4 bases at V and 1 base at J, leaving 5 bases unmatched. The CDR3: CSVAGGPRTDTQYF. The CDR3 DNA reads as TGCAGCGTTGCGGGAGGACCTCGCACAGATACGCAGTATTTT.

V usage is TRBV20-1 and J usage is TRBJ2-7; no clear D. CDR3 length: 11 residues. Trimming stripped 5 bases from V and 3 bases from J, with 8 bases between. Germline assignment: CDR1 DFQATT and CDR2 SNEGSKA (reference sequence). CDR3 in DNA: TGCAGTGCTCAGACATACTACGAGCAGTACTTC. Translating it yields CSAQTYYEQYF.

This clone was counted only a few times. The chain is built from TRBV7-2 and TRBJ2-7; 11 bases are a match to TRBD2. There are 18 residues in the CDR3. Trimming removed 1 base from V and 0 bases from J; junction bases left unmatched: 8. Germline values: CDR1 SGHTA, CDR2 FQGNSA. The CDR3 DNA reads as TGTGCCAGCAGCTTAGTAGGGCTAGCGGGAGGTTACTCCTACGAGCAGTACTTC. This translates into CASSLVGLAGGYSYEQYF.